This T cell receptor beta chain emerged from a study of T-cell reconstitution after alpha-beta-depleted transplantation in children. The CDR3 contains 15 residues. The germline V gene has CDR1 MNHEY and CDR2 SVGEGT. Trimming stripped 0 bases from V and 5 bases from J, with 13 bases between. The TCRbeta library was prepared with unique molecular identifiers. Each CDR3 protein gets one entry after TCRdb re-called the PCR reads with MiXCR. The sample lists 130,000 to 150,000 distinct CDR3 sequences; around 9% were seen once. The chain employs TRBV6-2 or TRBV6-3 and TRBJ2-5; no clear D gene. The origin of this receptor is a female patient between 2 and 15 years old who had a stem cell transplant for congenital amegakaryocytic thrombocytopenia, so the T cells may come from the graft donor. The sample in question was PBMCs, mostly from graft donor cells, obtained 180 days after TCRalphabeta/CD19-depleted stem cell transplant. CDR3 DNA: TGTGCCAGCAGTTACTCGAAAGGCAACGCGGAGACCCAGTACTTC. Its translation is CASSYSKGNAETQYF.